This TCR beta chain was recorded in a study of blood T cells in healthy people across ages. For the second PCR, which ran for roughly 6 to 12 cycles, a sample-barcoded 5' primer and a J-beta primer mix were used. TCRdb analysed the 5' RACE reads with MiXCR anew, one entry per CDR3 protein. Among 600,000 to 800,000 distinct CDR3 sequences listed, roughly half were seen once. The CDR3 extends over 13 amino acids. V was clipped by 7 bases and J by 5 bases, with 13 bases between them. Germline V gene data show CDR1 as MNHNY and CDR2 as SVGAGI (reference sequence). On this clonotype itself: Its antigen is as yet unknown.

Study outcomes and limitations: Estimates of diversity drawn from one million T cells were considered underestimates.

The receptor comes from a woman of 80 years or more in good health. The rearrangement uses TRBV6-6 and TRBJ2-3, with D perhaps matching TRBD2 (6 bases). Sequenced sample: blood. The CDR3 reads CASTMGGGDTQYF. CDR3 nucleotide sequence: TGTGCCAGCACCATGGGGGGAGGAGATACGCAGTATTTT.